This T cell receptor beta chain was sequenced during a study of PD-L1 blockade in urothelial cancer. Germline assignment: CDR1 SGHDT and CDR2 YYEEEE. V dropped 1 base and J dropped 6 bases, with 7 bases sitting between them. The CDR3 totals 12 residues. Each PCR contained spiked-in synthetic TCR analog templates. Libraries were prepared by immunoSEQ multiplex PCR; TCRdb keeps only in-frame clonotypes and omits some of them. The table has about 70,000 clones, roughly 84% seen once. This material consisted of PBMCs, taken around atezolizumab (anti-PD-L1) treatment. The TCR comes from a man in his 70s with urothelial cancer. The gene calls are TRBV5-6 and TRBJ1-1; D gene uncertain. CDR3 coding DNA: TGTGCCAGCAGCTTGCTGGGCTCTGAAGCTTTCTTT. Translated: CASSLLGSEAFF.